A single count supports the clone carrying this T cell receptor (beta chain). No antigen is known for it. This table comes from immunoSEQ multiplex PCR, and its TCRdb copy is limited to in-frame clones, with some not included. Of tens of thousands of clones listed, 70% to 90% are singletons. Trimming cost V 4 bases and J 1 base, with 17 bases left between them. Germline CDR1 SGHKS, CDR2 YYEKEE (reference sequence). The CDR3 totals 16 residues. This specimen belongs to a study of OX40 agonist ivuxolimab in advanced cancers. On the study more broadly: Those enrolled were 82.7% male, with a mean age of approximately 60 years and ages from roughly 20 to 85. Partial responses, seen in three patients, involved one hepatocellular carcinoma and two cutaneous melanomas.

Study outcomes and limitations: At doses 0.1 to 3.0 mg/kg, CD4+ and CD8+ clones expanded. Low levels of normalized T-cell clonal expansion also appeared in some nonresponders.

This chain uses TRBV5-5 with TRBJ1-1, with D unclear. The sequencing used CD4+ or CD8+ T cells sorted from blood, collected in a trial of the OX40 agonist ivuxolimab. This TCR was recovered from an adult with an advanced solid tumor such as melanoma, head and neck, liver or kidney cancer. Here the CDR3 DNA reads TGTGCCAGCAGCCCTGGTTATGGGGTGGGGAACACTGAAGCTTTCTTT. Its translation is CASSPGYGVGNTEAFF.